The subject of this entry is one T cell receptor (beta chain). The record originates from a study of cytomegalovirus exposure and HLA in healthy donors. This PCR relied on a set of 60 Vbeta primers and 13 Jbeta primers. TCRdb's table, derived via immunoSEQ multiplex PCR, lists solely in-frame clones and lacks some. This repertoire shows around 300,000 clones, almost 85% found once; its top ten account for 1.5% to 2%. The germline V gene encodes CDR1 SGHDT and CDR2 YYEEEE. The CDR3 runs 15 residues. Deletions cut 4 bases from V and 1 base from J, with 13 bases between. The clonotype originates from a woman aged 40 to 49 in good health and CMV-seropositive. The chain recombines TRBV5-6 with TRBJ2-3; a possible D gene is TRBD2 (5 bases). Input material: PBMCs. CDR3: CASSLTEGRTDTQYF. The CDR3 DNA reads TGTGCCAGCAGCCTAACCGAGGGCCGCACAGATACGCAGTATTTT.